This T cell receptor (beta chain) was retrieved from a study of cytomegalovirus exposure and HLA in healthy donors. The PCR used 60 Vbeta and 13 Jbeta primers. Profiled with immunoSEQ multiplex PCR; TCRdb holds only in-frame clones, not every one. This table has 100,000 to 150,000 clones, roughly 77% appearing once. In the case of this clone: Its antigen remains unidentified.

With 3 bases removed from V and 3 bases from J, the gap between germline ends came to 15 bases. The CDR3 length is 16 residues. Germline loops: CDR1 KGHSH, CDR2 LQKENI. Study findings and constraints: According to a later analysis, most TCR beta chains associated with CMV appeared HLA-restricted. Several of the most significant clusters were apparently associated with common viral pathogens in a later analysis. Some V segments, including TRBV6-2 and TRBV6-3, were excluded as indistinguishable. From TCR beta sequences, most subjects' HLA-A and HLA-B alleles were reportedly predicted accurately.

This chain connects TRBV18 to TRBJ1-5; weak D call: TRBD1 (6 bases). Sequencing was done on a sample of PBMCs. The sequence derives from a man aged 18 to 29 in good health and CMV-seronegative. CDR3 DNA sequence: TGTGCCAGCTCACCGACCACAGGGTCCTTCAATCAGCCCCAGCATTTT. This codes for CASSPTTGSFNQPQHF. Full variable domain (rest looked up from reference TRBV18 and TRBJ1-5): NAGVMQNPRHLVRRRGQEARLRCSPMKGHSHVYWYRQLPEEGLKFMVYLQKENIIDESGMPKERFSAEFPKEGPSILRIQQVVRGDSAAYFCASSPTTGSFNQPQHFGDGTRLSIL.